Detailed here is one T cell receptor beta chain. Its antigen is unidentified. This record belongs to a study of OX40 agonist ivuxolimab in advanced cancers. About the study: Hepatocellular carcinoma, melanoma, renal cell or head and neck cancer was diagnosed in the dose-escalation patients. Study outcomes and limitations: The investigators did not determine what antigen specificity the expanded peripheral T cells had.

Between the trimmed V and J ends, which lost 4 bases and 8 bases, there was a span of 15 bases. The germline gives CDR1 SGDLS, CDR2 YYNGEE. The CDR3 contains 14 residues. The method was immunoSEQ multiplex PCR; TCRdb's version includes in-frame clones alone and lacks a portion of them. The profile shows tens of thousands of clones, about 90% of them singletons. The clonotype originates from an adult with an advanced solid tumor such as melanoma, head and neck, liver or kidney cancer. Material: CD4+ or CD8+ T cells sorted from blood, obtained in a trial of the OX40 agonist ivuxolimab. The chain carries TRBV9 and TRBJ1-4, with a tentative D call TRBD1 (6 bases). The CDR3 reads CASSLTGTREKLFF. CDR3 DNA sequence: TGTGCCAGCAGCTTAACCGGGACACGAGAAAAACTGTTTTTT.